Shown below are 32 T cell receptor beta chains from a single sample sequenced in a study of blood T cell repertoires in COVID-19. Produced via immunoSEQ multiplex PCR; TCRdb's table is partial and in-frame only. Found here are tens of thousands of clones, 88% of them singletons; the top ten hold 7% to 8.5%. Sequencing used peripheral blood. The receptors were gathered from a woman in her sixties or seventies with acute or convalescent COVID-19.

The V gene is TRBV6-1, the J gene TRBJ2-7; D is possibly TRBD2 (6 bases). In germline, CDR1 is MNHNS, CDR2 SASEGT. CDR3 length equals 12 residues. V dropped 3 bases and J dropped 4 bases, with 7 bases sitting between them. The CDR3 is CASSDGGYEQYF. The CDR3 coding sequence is TGTGCCAGCAGTGACGGGGGATACGAGCAGTACTTC.

The table lists this clone with a few counts. V usage is TRBV18 and J usage is TRBJ1-4; D is uncertain. V lost 5 bases and J lost 8, with 6 bases in between. This CDR3 has 11 amino acids. Germline CDR1 KGHSH, CDR2 LQKENI. The CDR3 DNA sequence: TGTGCCAGCTCATTGGAGGAAAAACTGTTTTTT. Protein product: CASSLEEKLFF.

This rearrangement joins TRBV30 to TRBJ2-7; 9 nucleotides match TRBD1. The CDR3 runs to 11 residues. Germline V CDR1 and CDR2: GTSNPN, SVGIG (reference sequence). V shed 5 bases and J 11 bases; nucleotides not matched to a gene: 7. CDR3 nucleotide sequence: TGTGCCTGGTTAGACAGGGGGACGGAGTACTTC. Translated, it gives CAWLDRGTEYF.

V is TRBV4-1 and J is TRBJ2-7, with D maybe TRBD1 (6 bases). Trimming took 6 bases from V and 2 from J, leaving 17 bases between them. Germline CDR1 is MGHRA and CDR2 is YSYEKL. The CDR3 covers 15 residues. CDR3 in amino acids: CASREKDSFPYEQYF. As DNA, the CDR3 is TGCGCCAGCAGGGAAAAGGACAGTTTTCCCTACGAGCAGTACTTC.

This clone was seen once. The genes are TRBV18 and TRBJ2-7; D uncertain. The V gene lost 6 bases and the J gene lost 4 bases, with 13 bases spanning the gap. The CDR3 is 13 amino acids. Per germline, CDR1 KGHSH and CDR2 LQKENI. The CDR3, as DNA: TGTGCCAGCTCCCTCGGCGGTATGTACGAGCAGTACTTC. Amino acid sequence: CASSLGGMYEQYF.

The chain joins TRBV9 to TRBJ1-6, with TRBD1 identical over 8 bases. The CDR3 sequence is 16 residues long. CDR1 is SGDLS, CDR2 YYNGEE, per germline. V was clipped by 0 bases and J by 9 bases; unmatched bases: 8. As DNA, the CDR3 is TGTGCCAGCAGCGTAGGTCCGGGACAGGTTACTTCACCCCTCCACTTT. Translating it yields CASSVGPGQVTSPLHF.

In this sample, this clone turned up once. CDR3 nucleotide sequence: TGCAGCGTGAAACAACACCCGGGGGCCTACGAGCAGTACTTC. It translates to CSVKQHPGAYEQYF. The chain has TRBV29-1 and TRBJ2-7, with D perhaps TRBD2 (6 bases). CDR1 and CDR2 (germline): SQVTM, ANQGSEA. The CDR3 has 14 residues. With 6 bases removed from V and 2 bases from J, the gap between germline ends came to 17 bases.

This chain uses TRBV10-3 with TRBJ1-1; weak D call: TRBD1 (6 bases). Trimming took 8 bases from V and 5 from J, leaving 21 bases between them. CDR3 length: 15 amino acids. Per the germline V gene, CDR1 is ENHRY and CDR2 is SYGVKD. The CDR3 sequence: CAIGENRDFLTEAFF. The CDR3 bases are TGTGCCATCGGGGAAAACAGGGATTTTTTGACTGAAGCTTTCTTT.

J is TRBJ2-3 and V is TRBV5-1; 7 positions match TRBD1. The CDR3 covers 14 residues. V gave up 4 bases and J gave up 3 bases; unmatched junction bases: 5. CDR1 and CDR2 (germline): SGHRS, YFSETQ. CDR3: CASSATDRTDTQYF. Written as DNA, the CDR3 is TGCGCCAGCAGCGCGACGGACAGGACAGATACGCAGTATTTT.

This clone was found once. This CDR3 reads CASSRAGDEQYF. CDR3 nucleotide sequence: TGTGCCAGCAGTAGAGCGGGAGACGAGCAGTACTTC. This sequence joins TRBV2 and TRBJ2-7, with 8 bases fitting TRBD2. The CDR3 runs to 12 residues. Germline CDR1 SNHLY, CDR2 FYNNEI. Trimming cost V 5 bases and J 5 bases; bases outside gene matches: 2.

The V and J genes are TRBV18 and TRBJ1-5, with no clear D. Looked up from germline, CDR1 is KGHSH and CDR2 is LQKENI. The ends were cut back, 2 bases at V and 0 bases at J, with 8 bases in the middle. The CDR3 is 15 amino acids. The CDR3: CASSPETNSNQPQHF. CDR3 DNA: TGTGCCAGCTCACCAGAGACAAATAGCAATCAGCCCCAGCATTTT.

V is TRBV27 and J is TRBJ2-7; 7 bases are shared with TRBD2. The V segment lost 5 bases and the J segment 2 bases; nucleotides outside the gene matches: 6. The CDR3 consists of 14 residues. CDR1 is MNHEY and CDR2 is SMNVEV in the germline V gene (reference sequence). CDR3: CASSPGLAAYEQYF. The CDR3, as DNA: TGTGCCAGCAGTCCCGGGCTAGCGGCCTACGAGCAGTACTTC.

The J gene is TRBJ1-1, the V gene TRBV28; D gene uncertain. The CDR3 is 17 amino acids. V lost 3 bases and J 7 bases, leaving 24 bases between the germline ends. Looked up from germline, CDR1 is MDHEN and CDR2 is SYDVKM. CDR3 nucleotide sequence: TGTGCCAGCAGTTTTTCGGGATTCTACCCTAACGACGATGAAGCTTTCTTT. It specifies CASSFSGFYPNDDEAFF.

The V and J genes are TRBV19 and TRBJ2-7; 9 positions match TRBD1. V lost 1 base to trimming and J lost 4 bases; unmatched junction nucleotides: 8. The germline gives CDR1 LNHDA, CDR2 SQIVND (reference sequence). The CDR3 totals 16 residues. The CDR3 nucleotides read TGTGCCAGTAGTATAGCGTCGACAGGGGGTTATTACGAGCAGTACTTC. Encoded protein: CASSIASTGGYYEQYF. Full variable domain (missing parts from reference TRBV19 and TRBJ2-7): DGGITQSPKYLFRKEGQNVTLSCEQNLNHDAMYWYRQDPGQGLRLIYYSQIVNDFQKGDIAEGYSVSREKKESFPLTVTSAQKNPTAFYLCASSIASTGGYYEQYFGPGTRLTVT.

The J gene is TRBJ2-5, the V gene TRBV7-8; 7 bases are shared with TRBD1. This CDR3 region has 14 residues. The J segment lost 2 bases and the V segment lost 6 bases, leaving 6 bases of the junction unmatched. The V gene's germline CDR1 is SGHVS and CDR2 FQNEAQ. The DNA of the CDR3 is TGTGCCAGCAGGGCTGGGACAGTGCAAGAGACCCAGTACTTC. Amino acid sequence: CASRAGTVQETQYF.

This clone has just one count. The chain carries TRBV10-3 and TRBJ2-5, with 11 bases lining up with TRBD2. The CDR3 sequence is 18 residues long. CDR1 and CDR2 from the germline V gene are ENHRY and SYGVKD. With 0 bases clipped from V and 5 bases from J, the junction kept 11 bases outside the gene matches. CDR3 coding DNA: TGTGCCATCAGTGAGTCAAGGACTAGCGGGCCTCAGGAGGAGACCCAGTACTTC. Its protein product is CAISESRTSGPQEETQYF.

This rearrangement joins TRBV27 to TRBJ2-3; 12 bases fit TRBD2. This CDR3 is built from 18 residues. V shed 2 bases and J 6 bases; nucleotides not matched to a gene: 12. Germline V lookup: CDR1 MNHEY, CDR2 SMNVEV (reference sequence). The CDR3 is CASSLRASGRGSSDTQYF. CDR3 sequence (DNA): TGTGCCAGCAGTTTAAGGGCTAGCGGGAGGGGTTCTTCGGATACGCAGTATTTT.

J is TRBJ2-5 and V is TRBV19; the match to TRBD1 covers 12 bases. Per the germline V gene, CDR1 is LNHDA and CDR2 is SQIVND (reference sequence). The CDR3 loop spans 16 amino acids. With 3 bases clipped from V and 5 bases from J, the junction kept 7 bases outside the gene matches. In nucleotides, the CDR3 is TGTGCCAGTAGTATTTCGGGACAGGGGGCGTTCGAGACCCAGTACTTC. This encodes CASSISGQGAFETQYF.

This clone was observed a single time. The chain employs TRBV10-1 and TRBJ2-1; 9 bases are a match to TRBD2. CDR3 size: 14 residues. V lost 5 bases, J lost 3 bases, and 2 bases stayed unmatched. CDR1 and CDR2 from the germline V gene are WNHNN and SYGVQD (reference sequence). In DNA form, the CDR3 reads TGCGCCAGCAGTCAAGCGGGGGGCTACAATGAGCAGTTCTTC. As protein: CASSQAGGYNEQFF.

The chain recombines TRBV6-5 with TRBJ1-4, with D maybe TRBD1 (6 bases). V was shortened by 7 bases and J by 0 bases, with 12 bases between the two germline ends. CDR3 length equals 15 residues. Germline-derived CDR1 and CDR2 are MNHEY and SVGAGI. CDR3 coding DNA: TGTGCCAGCATACCCGGGGGGCCAACTAATGAAAAACTGTTTTTT. Protein product: CASIPGGPTNEKLFF.

This rearrangement joins TRBV5-1 to TRBJ2-3; D is perhaps TRBD2 (5 bases). From germline, CDR1 is SGHRS and CDR2 YFSETQ. Trimming shortened V by 6 bases and J by 2 bases, and 13 bases separated the two germline ends. The CDR3 is 14 amino acids. The CDR3 loop is CASKLVPLTDTQYF. CDR3 sequence (DNA): TGCGCCAGCAAACTAGTTCCCCTCACAGATACGCAGTATTTT.

The gene calls are TRBV21-1 and TRBJ2-7; the table's D call TRBD1 went unverified against the DNA. TRBV21-1 is marked as a pseudogene. The CDR3 covers 20 residues. This CDR3 is CAGGPITGQGTDYEYYEQYF. CDR3 in DNA: TGTGCCGGTGGACCCATAACAGGACAGGGGACGGACTACGAATACTACGAGCAGTACTTC.

The V call is TRBV11-2, the J call TRBJ1-2, with D perhaps matching TRBD1 (5 bases). V was clipped by 5 bases and J by 4 bases, with 14 bases between them. Looked up from germline, CDR1 is SGHAT and CDR2 is FQNNGV. There are 14 residues in the CDR3. CDR3 bases: TGTGCCAGCAGCCGGGACGGAGGGGCCTATGGCTACACCTTC. Its protein is CASSRDGGAYGYTF.

The chain has TRBV28 and TRBJ1-6, with TRBD1 matching over 10 bases. Looked up from germline, CDR1 is MDHEN and CDR2 is SYDVKM. With V trimmed by 6 bases and J by 6 bases, 8 bases remained unmatched. This CDR3 has 16 amino acids. The CDR3 reads CASRMTGGEGNSPLHF. As DNA, the CDR3 is TGTGCCAGCAGGATGACAGGGGGCGAGGGTAATTCACCCCTCCACTTT.

The V gene is TRBV9, the J gene TRBJ1-2, with 7 bases aligning to TRBD1. CDR3 length: 16 amino acids. From germline, CDR1 is SGDLS and CDR2 YYNGEE. The junction had 5 bases not matched to a gene; V was cut back by 0 bases and J by 0 bases. CDR3 region: CASSVGFRGPNYGYTF. Written as DNA, the CDR3 is TGTGCCAGCAGCGTAGGGTTTAGGGGGCCTAACTATGGCTACACCTTC.

The J gene is TRBJ2-1, the V gene TRBV2; 7 bases line up with TRBD1. V was pared by 6 bases and J by 2 bases, with 7 bases of the junction left unmatched. CDR3 length: 15 amino acids. The germline CDR1 and CDR2 sequences are SNHLY and FYNNEI. The CDR3 spells CASRIRDSTYNEQFF. The CDR3 DNA is TGTGCCAGCAGAATCCGGGACAGTACCTACAATGAGCAGTTCTTC. Together with reference TRBV2 and TRBJ2-1, the CDR3 gives the full variable domain: EPEVTQTPSHQVTQMGQEVILRCVPISNHLYFYWYRQILGQKVEFLVSFYNNEISEKSEIFDDQFSVERPDGSNFTLKIRSTKLEDSAMYFCASRIRDSTYNEQFFGPGTRLTVL.

The chain combines TRBV5-1 with TRBJ2-5; D perhaps matches TRBD2 (5 bases). The CDR3 has 15 amino acids. V shed 5 bases and J shed 5 bases, with 19 bases lying between them. The germline CDR1 and CDR2 sequences are SGHRS and YFSETQ. The CDR3 DNA sequence: TGCGCCAGCAGTCACGAGTCGGGAACGTTGGAGACCCAGTACTTC. Translation gives CASSHESGTLETQYF.

The gene calls are TRBV6-5 and TRBJ2-7; tentatively, D is TRBD1 (5 bases). Germline values: CDR1 MNHEY, CDR2 SVGAGI. This CDR3 contains 12 residues. Trimming left V 6 bases short and J 4 bases short, with 10 bases between. This CDR3 reads CASSQDRYEQYF. The DNA of the CDR3 is TGTGCCAGCAGCCAAGACAGATACGAGCAGTACTTC.

The J gene is TRBJ2-2, the V gene TRBV19; D is ambiguous. V was shortened by 10 bases and J by 5 bases, with 8 bases between the two germline ends. The CDR3 is 11 residues long. Germline-derived CDR1 and CDR2 are LNHDA and SQIVND (reference sequence). CDR3 DNA sequence: TGTGCCACGGGTTGGACCGGGGAGCTGTTTTTT. Amino acids: CATGWTGELFF.

V gene TRBV19 combines with J gene TRBJ2-7, with D possibly TRBD2 on 5 matching bases. Trimming took off 5 bases at V and 3 bases at J, with 17 bases between the two ends. Germline V gene lookup returns CDR1 LNHDA and CDR2 SQIVND (reference sequence). The CDR3 has 15 amino acids. This CDR3 is CASSAGVNPYYEQYF. Here the CDR3 DNA reads TGTGCCAGTAGTGCCGGGGTGAATCCATACTACGAGCAGTACTTC.

V and J are TRBV11-2 and TRBJ2-7, with TRBD2 matching 11 bases. The junction had 7 bases not matched to a gene; V was cut back by 4 bases and J by 2 bases. CDR3 length: 16 amino acids. CDR1 is SGHAT and CDR2 is FQNNGV in the germline V gene. The CDR3 DNA is TGTGCCAGCAGCTCGACCGGGACTAGCGGAACCTACGAGCAGTACTTC. Encoded protein: CASSSTGTSGTYEQYF.

The genes are TRBV7-2 and TRBJ2-3; 8 bases align to TRBD2. This CDR3 region has 16 residues. With 3 bases clipped from V and 0 bases from J, the junction kept 5 bases outside the gene matches. Germline V gene lookup returns CDR1 SGHTA and CDR2 FQGNSA. The CDR3 DNA is TGTGCCAGCAGCTTGAGACTAGCGAAGAGCACAGATACGCAGTATTTT. Translated, it gives CASSLRLAKSTDTQYF.